These T cell receptor beta chains were read from a single sample in a study of post-analysis software for immune sequencing data. Each CDR3 protein is one row after TCRdb ran MiXCR on the PCR reads. The sample lists some 690,000 distinct CDR3 sequences, 55% to 70% seen once, with about 11% in the top ten. Source material: blood. Receptors originate from a girl aged 2-9 years with multiple sclerosis. The CDR3 runs from the conserved cysteine through the conserved F or W. Each record gives: D gene, V gene, J gene, clone size, CDR3 protein, CDR3 DNA. A D gene is named only where the DNA matches it firmly. For some rows the clone size is stated as once, few or many, or as a class when expanded; others skip it.

.,TRBV27,TRBJ1-5,few,CASSLSGHGQPQHF,TGTGCCAGCAGTTTATCGGGACACGGTCAGCCCCAGCATTTT
.,TRBV20-1,TRBJ2-3,.,CSARKGIGTDTQYF,TGCAGTGCTAGAAAGGGAATTGGCACAGATACGCAGTATTTT
TRBD1,TRBV4-1,TRBJ1-2,.,CASSQEDRGSYGYTF,TGCGCCAGCAGCCAAGAAGACAGGGGAAGCTATGGCTACACCTTC
TRBD2,TRBV7-2,TRBJ2-1,.,CASSHLAENYNEQFF,TGTGCCAGCAGTCATCTAGCGGAGAACTACAATGAGCAGTTCTTC
.,TRBV7-8,TRBJ1-1,.,CASSPQRVGNTEAFF,TGTGCCAGCAGCCCCCAGCGGGTGGGGAACACTGAAGCTTTCTTT
.,TRBV6-5,TRBJ1-2,.,CASSYGPDNYGYTF,TGTGCCAGCAGTTACGGACCAGATAACTATGGCTACACCTTC
TRBD2,TRBV20-1,TRBJ2-1,.,CSASWREGLGNEQFF,TGCAGTGCTAGCTGGCGGGAGGGCCTCGGCAATGAGCAGTTCTTC
TRBD1,TRBV29-1,TRBJ2-7,.,CSVATGQGAYEQYF,TGCAGCGTTGCGACGGGACAGGGTGCCTACGAGCAGTACTTC
TRBD1,TRBV20-1,TRBJ2-5,.,CSASLGQGRETQYF,TGCAGTGCTAGCTTGGGACAGGGACGAGAGACCCAGTACTTC
TRBD2,TRBV20-1,TRBJ2-3,.,CSADPLWREGNTDTQYF,TGCAGTGCCGACCCCCTTTGGCGGGAGGGGAACACAGATACGCAGTATTTT
.,TRBV29-1,TRBJ2-7,once,CSVANRTAYEQYF,TGCAGCGTTGCCAATCGAACGGCCTACGAGCAGTACTTC
.,TRBV20-1,TRBJ1-5,.,CSASHWDRSNQPQHF,TGCAGTGCTAGCCACTGGGACCGTAGCAATCAGCCCCAGCATTTT
.,TRBV29-1,TRBJ2-3,.,CSAGHTGGTDTQYF,TGCAGCGCCGGGCACACCGGAGGCACAGATACGCAGTATTTT
.,TRBV29-1,TRBJ2-7,.,CSVQTGTYYEQYF,TGCAGCGTCCAGACAGGTACCTACTACGAGCAGTACTTC
.,TRBV7-6,TRBJ2-5,few,CASSEGGVGETQYF,TGTGCCAGCAGCGAAGGCGGGGTTGGGGAGACCCAGTACTTC
TRBD2,TRBV3-1,TRBJ2-3,.,CASSQLAEVASQYF,TGTGCCAGCAGCCAACTAGCGGAGGTCGCGTCCCAGTATTTT
.,TRBV12-3/TRBV12-4,TRBJ1-6,.,CASRGQGVGSPLHF,TGTGCCAGCAGGGGACAAGGGGTAGGTTCACCCCTCCACTTT
.,TRBV27,TRBJ2-7,.,CASSYHSDSTLGIEQYF,TGTGCCAGCAGTTATCACAGCGATAGTACGCTCGGTATTGAGCAGTACTTC
TRBD1,TRBV2,TRBJ2-7,few,CASGTGANSYEQYF,TGTGCCAGCGGGACAGGGGCCAACTCCTACGAGCAGTACTTC
TRBD1,TRBV5-1,TRBJ1-6,.,CASSLDDRGKNSPLHF,TGCGCCAGCAGCTTGGATGACAGGGGGAAGAATTCACCCCTCCACTTT
.,TRBV2,TRBJ2-5,.,CASNRVAGSKETQYF,TGTGCCAGCAACCGAGTGGCAGGGTCAAAGGAGACCCAGTACTTC
.,TRBV20-1,TRBJ2-1,few,CSARRSRGNYNEQFF,TGCAGTGCTAGAAGGTCTAGAGGGAACTACAATGAGCAGTTCTTC
.,TRBV7-7,TRBJ2-3,.,CASSLGVADTQYF,TGTGCCAGCAGCTTGGGGGTAGCAGATACGCAGTATTTT